These 3 T cell receptor beta chains originate from one sample sequenced in a study of cytomegalovirus exposure and HLA in healthy donors (dated by TCRdb to about 2017). The library was prepared using the immunoSEQ multiplex PCR assay. For the multiplex PCR, a mixture combining 60 forward primers for TCR Vbeta segments and 13 reverse primers for TCR Jbeta segments was used. TCRdb obtained this table from immuneACCESS and retained in-frame rearrangements with V and J assigned. These tables miss some clones; where compared with another copy, unresolved V genes account for less than half of the shortfall, and the remainder is unexplained. The sample table includes around 50,000 clones. Approximately 7% of the sample is in the top ten clones. The sequenced material came from PBMCs. The receptors shown here come from a woman between 40 and 55 years old in good health and CMV-seronegative.

The CDR3 spells CASSPTWASGYEQYF. In DNA, the CDR3 is TGTGCCAGCAGCCCCACGTGGGCTAGCGGGTACGAGCAGTACTTC. This rearrangement joins TRBV6-5 to TRBJ2-7; 8 bases agree with TRBD2. The length of the CDR3 is 15 residues. Trimming cost V 6 bases and J 4 bases; bases outside gene matches: 11. Per the germline V gene, CDR1 is MNHEY and CDR2 is SVGAGI.

The chain links TRBV7-2 to TRBJ2-7; 10 bases align to TRBD2. V lost 1 base and J lost 4; bases outside the gene matches: 13. The length of the CDR3 is 18 residues. Per the germline V gene, CDR1 is SGHTA and CDR2 is FQGNSA. CDR3 loop: CASSLGLAGAAGGYEQYF. The CDR3 DNA reads TGTGCCAGCAGCTTAGGCCTAGCGGGGGCTGCCGGGGGTTACGAGCAGTACTTC.

The chain uses TRBV11-3 and TRBJ2-3, with 9 bases that match TRBD2. Germline loops: CDR1 SGHNT, CDR2 YENEEA. The CDR3 covers 19 residues. The V gene end was trimmed by 4 bases and the J gene end by 5 bases; junction bases not matched to a gene: 19. This chain's CDR3 is CASSSPPGGAGGPEDTQYF. The CDR3 DNA sequence: TGTGCCAGCAGCTCCCCACCTGGCGGGGCGGGAGGGCCGGAAGATACGCAGTATTTT.